These 30 T cell receptor beta chains were all obtained from the same sample, sequenced in a study of T-cell reconstitution after alpha-beta-depleted transplantation in children. Unique molecular identifiers tagged the TCRbeta library. TCRdb reprocessed the PCR reads via MiXCR and lists one record per CDR3 protein. This sample has approximately 270,000 distinct CDR3 sequences, with almost 10% found just once. Material: PBMCs from the stem cell graft donor, obtained from the stem cell graft. The origin of the receptors is a human donor who donated a stem cell graft to a child with SCID.

This chain uses TRBV7-3 with TRBJ2-7, with no clear D. Trimming stripped 2 bases from V and 0 bases from J, with 5 bases between. The germline V gene encodes CDR1 SGHTA and CDR2 FQGTGA. The CDR3 covers 13 residues. CDR3 bases: TGTGCCAGCAGCTTATTCCCCTCCTACGAGCAGTACTTC. Residues: CASSLFPSYEQYF. The variable domain in full, with the rest retrieved from reference TRBV7-3 and TRBJ2-7, is GAGVSQTPSNKVTEKGKYVELRCDPISGHTALYWYRQSLGQGPEFLIYFQGTGAADDSGLPNDRFFAVRPEGSVSTLKIQRTERGDSAVYLCASSLFPSYEQYFGPGTRLTVT.

This clonotype was counted between two and nine times. The chain couples TRBV12-3 or TRBV12-4 to TRBJ1-6; TRBD1 might be the D (5 bases). This CDR3 has 14 amino acids. With 0 bases removed from V and 9 bases from J, the gap between germline ends came to 9 bases. CDR3 nucleotide sequence: TGTGCCAGCAGTTTAGCTGGGACCCCTTCACCCCTCCACTTT. This translates into CASSLAGTPSPLHF.

The gene calls are TRBV7-9 and TRBJ1-3; D may be TRBD1 (5 bases). This CDR3 spans 16 amino acids. The germline V and J ends were trimmed by 0 bases and 0 bases, with 9 bases remaining between them. CDR1 and CDR2 (germline): SEHNR, FQNEAQ (reference sequence). CDR3 protein: CASSLAWGRSGNTIYF. In nucleotides, the CDR3 is TGTGCCAGCAGCTTAGCGTGGGGCCGCTCTGGAAACACCATATATTTT.

The CDR3 DNA follows: TGTGCCAGCAGATCAGGGGGCAAAACTGAAGCTTTCTTT. It specifies CASRSGGKTEAFF. The V and J genes are TRBV27 and TRBJ1-1; 8 bases are a match to TRBD1. The CDR3 extends over 13 amino acids. Germline-derived CDR1 and CDR2 are MNHEY and SMNVEV (reference sequence). V was clipped by 6 bases and J by 5 bases; unmatched bases: 5.

This clonotype turned up a few times. V gene TRBV5-1 combines with J gene TRBJ2-7; weak D call: TRBD1 (6 bases). The germline V gene has CDR1 SGHRS and CDR2 YFSETQ. This CDR3 is built from 14 residues. V lost 7 bases and J 0 bases, leaving 14 bases between the germline ends. In DNA form, the CDR3 reads TGCGCCAGCCGTCGATTACAGGGCTCCTACGAGCAGTACTTC. Amino acids: CASRRLQGSYEQYF. Drawing the rest from reference TRBV5-1 and TRBJ2-7, the complete variable domain is KAGVTQTPRYLIKTRGQQVTLSCSPISGHRSVSWYQQTPGQGLQFLFEYFSETQRNKGNFPGRFSGRQFSNSRSEMNVSTLELGDSALYLCASRRLQGSYEQYFGPGTRLTVT.

The chain uses TRBV11-2 and TRBJ2-2; TRBD1 agrees at 7 bases. The CDR3 spans 15 residues. V shed 7 bases, J shed 4 bases, and the junction held 9 bases outside the gene matches. The germline gives CDR1 SGHAT, CDR2 FQNNGV. CDR3 in DNA: TGTGCCAGCACCCCACAGGGGTCCTCCACCGGGGAGCTGTTTTTT. It yields the protein CASTPQGSSTGELFF.

This sequence joins TRBV5-1 and TRBJ1-2, with TRBD1 matching over 7 bases. Unmatched junction bases numbered 12, after V lost 4 bases and J lost 3 bases. Germline CDR1 reads SGHRS; CDR2 reads YFSETQ. CDR3 length equals 16 residues. This CDR3 is CASSIAPGTEHYGYTF. The CDR3 DNA sequence: TGCGCCAGCAGCATAGCACCCGGGACAGAACACTATGGCTACACCTTC.

In this sample, this clonotype turned up a few times. The rearrangement joins TRBV2 to TRBJ2-6; no clear D. Germline V gene sequence: CDR1 SNHLY, CDR2 FYNNEI. The CDR3 runs 14 residues. The germline V and J ends were trimmed by 10 bases and 4 bases, with 14 bases remaining between them. CDR3 region: CATIDWSGANVLTF. In DNA, the CDR3 is TGTGCCACCATAGATTGGTCCGGGGCCAACGTCCTGACTTTC.

This clonotype has at least ten counts. The genes are TRBV4-1 and TRBJ1-1; maybe TRBD1 (6 bases). The V gene lost 5 bases and the J gene lost 5 bases, with 15 bases spanning the gap. The CDR3 extends over 14 amino acids. Germline assignment: CDR1 MGHRA and CDR2 YSYEKL. The CDR3 loop is CASSAASGATEAFF. The CDR3 DNA sequence: TGCGCCAGCAGCGCCGCGTCGGGGGCGACTGAAGCTTTCTTT.

This clonotype was counted only a few times. The chain joins TRBV5-1 to TRBJ1-4; the D gene is possibly TRBD1 (5 bases). The ends were cut back, 1 base at V and 3 bases at J, with 13 bases in the middle. The CDR3 extends over 16 amino acids. Per germline, CDR1 SGHRS and CDR2 YFSETQ. CDR3 loop: CASSLRGLGANEKLFF. The CDR3 DNA follows: TGCGCCAGCAGCTTGAGGGGCCTGGGGGCTAATGAAAAACTGTTTTTT.

This clonotype has just a few counts. V is TRBV6-5 and J is TRBJ2-7; D tentatively reads TRBD1 or TRBD2 (5 bases each). The CDR3 sequence is 15 residues long. Germline V lookup: CDR1 MNHEY, CDR2 SVGAGI. Trimming stripped 0 bases from V and 3 bases from J, with 12 bases between. Here the CDR3 DNA reads TGTGCCAGCAGTTACTCGTGGGACGGACACTACGAGCAGTACTTC. Residues: CASSYSWDGHYEQYF.

In this sample, this clonotype turned up a few times. V and J are TRBV5-1 and TRBJ1-1; no firm D call. The germline CDR1 and CDR2 sequences are SGHRS and YFSETQ. This CDR3 comprises 13 residues. V was trimmed by 4 bases and J by 4 bases, leaving 11 bases between them. CDR3 region: CASSDHGSTEAFF. For the CDR3, the DNA is TGCGCCAGCAGCGACCATGGGAGCACTGAAGCTTTCTTT.

V usage is TRBV12-3 or TRBV12-4 and J usage is TRBJ2-1, with TRBD2 matching over 13 bases. The CDR3 spans 17 residues. Trimming took 8 bases from V and 8 from J; bases not matched to a gene: 15. The CDR3 region is CASYLRLGLAGVHEQFF. CDR3 nucleotides: TGTGCCAGCTACCTAAGGCTAGGACTAGCGGGGGTCCATGAGCAGTTCTTC.

This clonotype was found many times. This chain connects TRBV6-5 to TRBJ1-6, with D tentatively TRBD1 (6 bases). V was pared by 8 bases and J by 0 bases, with 11 bases between. The CDR3 has 15 amino acids. The germline CDR1 and CDR2 sequences are MNHEY and SVGAGI. As DNA, the CDR3 is TGTGCCAGCGGGACAACAAGCTCCTATAATTCACCCCTCCACTTT. Protein product: CASGTTSSYNSPLHF.

J is TRBJ2-7 and V is TRBV6-5; TRBD1 aligns across 7 bases. Trimming took 0 bases from V and 0 from J; bases not matched to a gene: 2. CDR3 length: 15 residues. Germline V gives CDR1 MNHEY, CDR2 SVGAGI. CDR3 in amino acids: CASSYSTGVSYEQYF. CDR3 sequence (DNA): TGTGCCAGCAGTTACTCAACAGGGGTCTCCTACGAGCAGTACTTC.

The table lists this clonotype with a few counts. The J gene is TRBJ2-7, the V gene TRBV20-1, with a tentative D call TRBD2 (6 bases). The V and J ends lost 4 bases and 3 bases respectively, with 10 bases between them. CDR1 and CDR2 from the germline V gene are DFQATT and SNEGSKA (reference sequence). The CDR3 has 12 amino acids. CDR3 protein: CSAKEGVYEQYF. The CDR3 nucleotides are TGCAGTGCTAAGGAGGGTGTCTACGAGCAGTACTTC.

This clonotype was seen only a few times. This chain joins TRBV7-6 and TRBJ2-7; TRBD1 or TRBD2 may be the D gene (5 bases each). The germline V gene has CDR1 SGHVS and CDR2 FNYEAQ. Trimming left V 5 bases short and J 5 bases short, with 16 bases between. This CDR3 has 14 amino acids. CDR3 DNA: TGTGCCAGCAGCCCCGGGTTTGAGGGGAACGAGCAGTACTTC. Its translation: CASSPGFEGNEQYF.

Only a few counts were recorded for this clonotype. This rearrangement joins TRBV3-1 to TRBJ2-1; no clear D gene. V was cut by 0 bases and J by 4 bases, with 16 bases left in between. Germline V lookup: CDR1 LGHDT, CDR2 YNNKEL (reference sequence). There are 17 residues in the CDR3. CDR3 residues: CASSQESASQWYNEQFF. The CDR3 DNA reads TGTGCCAGCAGCCAAGAAAGCGCTTCCCAGTGGTACAATGAGCAGTTCTTC.

This clonotype was seen more than once but under ten times. The chain joins TRBV7-8 to TRBJ1-1; D is unresolved. The CDR3 runs to 14 residues. Trimming stripped 0 bases from V and 0 bases from J, with 5 bases between. From germline, CDR1 is SGHVS and CDR2 FQNEAQ. CDR3 protein: CASSLAVLNTEAFF. The CDR3, as DNA: TGTGCCAGCAGCTTAGCGGTCCTGAACACTGAAGCTTTCTTT.

Note on this clonotype: Because it lacks the conserved phenylalanine or tryptophan at the end, this CDR3 is likely a read error. V and J are TRBV19 and TRBJ2-1; D unclear. The CDR3 contains 12 residues. Trimming stripped 3 bases from V and 4 bases from J, with 4 bases between. Germline lookup yields CDR1 LNHDA and CDR2 SQIVND (reference sequence). The CDR3 bases are TGTGCCAGTAGTATGGATTACAATGAGCAGTTCTTA. Its translation: CASSMDYNEQFL.

This clonotype was detected only a few times. This chain joins TRBV25-1 and TRBJ1-3; possible D gene TRBD1, 6 bases. The CDR3 is 16 residues long. The V gene lost 4 bases and the J gene lost 4 bases, with 17 bases spanning the gap. Germline V lookup: CDR1 MGHDK, CDR2 SYGVNS. CDR3 region: CASSGSGNRAGNTIYF. CDR3 in DNA: TGTGCCAGCAGTGGATCCGGGAACAGGGCCGGAAACACCATATATTTT.

This clonotype was found many times. The rearrangement joins TRBV27 to TRBJ2-3; possibly TRBD2 for D (5 bases). The CDR3 extends over 14 amino acids. Germline CDR1 is MNHEY and CDR2 is SMNVEV (reference sequence). V dropped 8 bases and J dropped 3 bases, with 15 bases sitting between them. CDR3 sequence (DNA): TGTGCCAGCCAGAGAGGGAAGGGAACAGATACGCAGTATTTT. Translated, it gives CASQRGKGTDTQYF.

This clonotype appeared a few times. The gene calls are TRBV27 and TRBJ2-3; D perhaps matches TRBD1 (5 bases). In germline, CDR1 is MNHEY, CDR2 SMNVEV (reference sequence). The CDR3 contains 16 residues. V dropped 7 bases and J dropped 2 bases, with 19 bases sitting between them. In DNA, the CDR3 is TGTGCCAGCATCCCTCTCGGGCAGGGCCCCACAGATACGCAGTATTTT. Translation gives CASIPLGQGPTDTQYF.

This clonotype was recorded a few times. The chain joins TRBV7-9 to TRBJ2-3; 10 nucleotides line up with TRBD2. With V trimmed by 5 bases and J by 4 bases, 3 bases remained unmatched. CDR1 SEHNR and CDR2 FQNEAQ come from the germline V gene (reference sequence). The CDR3 length is 14 residues. CDR3 protein: CASSQGLAPDTQYF. CDR3 nucleotides: TGTGCCAGCAGCCAGGGACTAGCGCCAGATACGCAGTATTTT.

V is TRBV10-3 and J is TRBJ2-1; 9 bases align to TRBD2. CDR3 size: 13 residues. Trimming took 6 bases from V and 10 from J; bases not matched to a gene: 7. CDR1 ENHRY and CDR2 SYGVKD come from the germline V gene. The CDR3 DNA reads TGTGCCATCAGCGACTTAGCGGGGGACGAGCAGTTCTTC. Its translation is CAISDLAGDEQFF.

This rearrangement joins TRBV7-2 to TRBJ2-7, with 8 positions matching TRBD1. CDR1 and CDR2 (germline): SGHTA, FQGNSA. This CDR3 has 13 residues. With 5 bases clipped from V and 3 bases from J, the junction kept 3 bases outside the gene matches. The CDR3 reads CASSGQGLYEQYF. The CDR3 nucleotides are TGTGCCAGCAGCGGACAGGGCCTCTACGAGCAGTACTTC. The whole variable domain, filled in from reference TRBV7-2 and TRBJ2-7, reads GAGVSQSPSNKVTEKGKDVELRCDPISGHTALYWYRQSLGQGLEFLIYFQGNSAPDKSGLPSDRFSAERTGGSVSTLTIQRTQQEDSAVYLCASSGQGLYEQYFGPGTRLTVT.

This clonotype was recorded a few times. This rearrangement joins TRBV5-1 to TRBJ2-1; TRBD1 or TRBD2 may be the D gene (5 bases each). The CDR3 is 14 residues long. V was pared by 5 bases and J by 6 bases, with 15 bases between. CDR1 and CDR2 from the germline V gene are SGHRS and YFSETQ. The CDR3 here is CASSPGTTPNEQFF. CDR3 in DNA: TGCGCCAGCAGTCCCGGGACCACCCCCAATGAGCAGTTCTTC.

This clonotype turned up a few times. J is TRBJ2-5 and V is TRBV6-1; 8 bases map to TRBD2. From germline, CDR1 is MNHNS and CDR2 SASEGT. This CDR3 comprises 15 residues. The J segment lost 4 bases and the V segment lost 10 bases, leaving 14 bases of the junction unmatched. The CDR3 loop is CATGTGAGVTETQYF. DNA for the CDR3: TGTGCCACCGGGACCGGAGCGGGGGTTACAGAGACCCAGTACTTC.

The rearrangement uses TRBV6-2 or TRBV6-3 and TRBJ2-7; TRBD1 agrees at 10 bases. The length of the CDR3 is 14 residues. Germline values: CDR1 MNHEY, CDR2 SVGEGT. V gave up 3 bases and J gave up 6 bases; unmatched junction bases: 5. CDR3 nucleotide sequence: TGTGCCAGCAGTTATGTGGGACAGGGGTTCGAGCAGTACTTC. Its translation is CASSYVGQGFEQYF.

The rearrangement joins TRBV27 to TRBJ1-6; tentative D call: TRBD1 (5 bases). Trimming took 6 bases from V and 9 from J, leaving 24 bases between them. This CDR3 has 17 residues. Germline CDR1 reads MNHEY; CDR2 reads SMNVEV (reference sequence). The CDR3 DNA reads TGTGCCAGCAGCTCTACCCGGGACGTAACTACAGTTTCACCCCTCCACTTT. Encoded protein: CASSSTRDVTTVSPLHF.